These 14 T cell receptor beta chains came from one sample sequenced in a study of a mutant IDH1 vaccine in newly diagnosed glioma. The time point here: week 5, during vaccination. Doses of 300 ug of mutant IDH1 20-mer peptide were given with topical imiquimod. These receptors' targets are unknown. Profiling relied on immunoSEQ multiplex PCR, and the TCRdb table lists in-frame clones only, not all of them. The top ten clones hold about 1.8% of a sample with some 48,000 clones, 78% of them seen once. Sample: PBMCs, taken from a glioma patient whose treatment included an IDH1 peptide vaccine. The receptors shown here come from a woman between 35 and 50 years old with glioma.

This clone showed up just once. The chain carries TRBV6-6 and TRBJ1-5; D is ambiguous. CDR1 and CDR2 (germline): MNHNY, SVGAGI (reference sequence). The CDR3 extends over 14 amino acids. V dropped 5 bases and J dropped 5 bases, with 13 bases sitting between them. In nucleotides, the CDR3 is TGTGCCAGCAGTGCGCCGTCAGGACATCAGCCCCAGCATTTT. It specifies CASSAPSGHQPQHF.

Written as DNA, the CDR3 is TGTGCCAGCAGCTTGGTCCCAGGTCAGCCCCAGCATTTT. Amino acid sequence: CASSLVPGQPQHF. The rearrangement uses TRBV5-4 and TRBJ1-5; no clear D gene. V gave up 0 bases and J gave up 6 bases, with 7 bases separating them. Looked up from germline, CDR1 is SGHNT and CDR2 is YYREEE (reference sequence). The CDR3 totals 13 residues. The whole variable domain, remainder taken from reference TRBV5-4 and TRBJ1-5, is ETGVTQSPTHLIKTRGQQVTLRCSSQSGHNTVSWYQQALGQGPQFIFQYYREEENGRGNFPPRFSGLQFPNYSSELNVNALELDDSALYLCASSLVPGQPQHFGDGTRLSIL.

This rearrangement joins TRBV18 to TRBJ1-4; 8 bases fit TRBD1. The CDR3 runs 15 residues. The V segment lost 6 bases and the J segment 7 bases; nucleotides outside the gene matches: 10. Per germline, CDR1 KGHSH and CDR2 LQKENI. CDR3 sequence reads: CASSPPGGRREKLFF. Written as DNA, the CDR3 is TGTGCCAGCTCGCCCCCAGGGGGCAGACGTGAAAAACTGTTTTTT.

V is TRBV30 and J is TRBJ2-1, with TRBD2 matching over 9 bases. CDR3 length: 14 residues. Germline CDR1 GTSNPN, CDR2 SVGIG (reference sequence). Trimming at V came to 0 bases and at J to 10 bases, leaving 7 bases not matched to a gene. CDR3 nucleotide sequence: TGTGCCTGGAGTGTTGATAGCGGGGGCGGGGAGCAGTTCTTC. Encoded protein: CAWSVDSGGGEQFF. Full variable domain (rest looked up from reference TRBV30 and TRBJ2-1): SQTIHQWPATLVQPVGSPLSLECTVEGTSNPNLYWYRQAAGRGLQLLFYSVGIGQISSEVPQNLSASRPQDRQFILSSKKLLLSDSGFYLCAWSVDSGGGEQFFGPGTRLTVL.

The rearrangement joins TRBV29-1 to TRBJ2-7; 9 bases are a match to TRBD1. V gave up 5 bases and J gave up 5 bases; unmatched junction bases: 13. The CDR3 loop spans 15 amino acids. Per the germline V gene, CDR1 is SQVTM and CDR2 is ANQGSEA. The CDR3 region has the DNA TGCAGCGTTAAACCGCCGGGACAGGGTTTGCACGAGCAGTACTTC. It specifies CSVKPPGQGLHEQYF.

This clone was counted a few times. The chain carries TRBV11-3 and TRBJ2-1; 12 positions agree with TRBD2. The V and J ends lost 5 bases and 6 bases, in that order; junction bases with no gene match: 5. Per germline, CDR1 SGHNT and CDR2 YENEEA. The CDR3 is 15 amino acids. The CDR3 loop is CASSLLAGGRNEQFF. As DNA, the CDR3 is TGTGCCAGCAGCCTCCTAGCGGGGGGGCGCAATGAGCAGTTCTTC.

This chain uses TRBV15 with TRBJ1-2, with TRBD1 matching over 7 bases. This CDR3 region has 15 residues. J was trimmed by 4 bases and V by 5 bases; bases with no gene match: 10. Germline values: CDR1 LNHNV, CDR2 YYDKDF (reference sequence). The CDR3 sequence: CATSSFSTGIYGYTF. The CDR3 bases are TGTGCCACCAGCTCGTTCTCGACAGGGATCTATGGCTACACCTTC.

The V gene is TRBV5-1, the J gene TRBJ1-6; D gene unclear. CDR3 size: 14 residues. In germline, CDR1 is SGHRS, CDR2 YFSETQ. With 0 bases removed from V and 8 bases from J, the gap between germline ends came to 9 bases. CDR3 DNA sequence: TGCGCCAGCAGCTTGGTCTTCTTTGATTCACCCCTCCACTTT. Amino acid sequence: CASSLVFFDSPLHF.

The rearrangement joins TRBV27 to TRBJ1-5, with D possibly being TRBD1 (5 bases). Germline V gene sequence: CDR1 MNHEY, CDR2 SMNVEV (reference sequence). The CDR3 is made up of 14 amino acids. Between the trimmed V and J ends, which lost 1 base and 5 bases, there was a span of 9 bases. CDR3 bases: TGTGCCAGCAGTTTATGGCAGGGATATCAGCCCCAGCATTTT. It is translated as CASSLWQGYQPQHF.

This clone was detected once. The V gene is TRBV4-1, the J gene TRBJ2-1; D is undetermined. V gave up 4 bases and J gave up 10 bases, with 8 bases separating them. This CDR3 is 11 amino acids long. The V gene's germline CDR1 is MGHRA and CDR2 YSYEKL. The CDR3 coding sequence is TGCGCCAGCAGCCGGGCGCAGGAGCAGTTCTTC. This gives the protein CASSRAQEQFF.

The rearrangement uses TRBV19 and TRBJ2-5, with 15 positions matching TRBD2. The CDR3 is 16 residues long. V shed 6 bases, J shed 5 bases, and the junction held 7 bases outside the gene matches. Germline loops: CDR1 LNHDA, CDR2 SQIVND (reference sequence). The CDR3 spells CASSRGTSGGQETQYF. CDR3 nucleotides: TGTGCCAGTAGCCGCGGGACTAGCGGGGGGCAGGAGACCCAGTACTTC.

V and J are TRBV2 and TRBJ1-1; 7 bases match TRBD1. This CDR3 is 14 amino acids long. Unmatched junction bases numbered 7, after V lost 6 bases and J lost 3 bases. Germline CDR1 reads SNHLY; CDR2 reads FYNNEI. CDR3: CASSPGRGHTEAFF. Written as DNA, the CDR3 is TGTGCCAGCAGCCCGGGAAGGGGGCACACTGAAGCTTTCTTT. The whole variable domain, remainder taken from reference TRBV2 and TRBJ1-1, is EPEVTQTPSHQVTQMGQEVILRCVPISNHLYFYWYRQILGQKVEFLVSFYNNEISEKSEIFDDQFSVERPDGSNFTLKIRSTKLEDSAMYFCASSPGRGHTEAFFGQGTRLTVV.

The rearrangement links TRBV29-1 to TRBJ2-2, with TRBD2 matching over 8 bases. Germline CDR1 reads SQVTM; CDR2 reads ANQGSEA. V dropped 6 bases and J dropped 5; count of bases not matched to a gene: 11. CDR3 length equals 15 residues. The CDR3 reads CSVGLTSATTGELFF. The CDR3 DNA reads as TGCAGCGTCGGGCTGACTAGCGCCACTACCGGGGAGCTGTTTTTT.

The J gene is TRBJ2-5, the V gene TRBV5-1, with unresolved D. CDR1 and CDR2 from the germline V gene are SGHRS and YFSETQ. Trimming pared 1 base from V and 5 bases from J, leaving 12 bases between. The CDR3 sequence is 14 residues long. CDR3 region: CASSLSRSRETQYF. In nucleotides, the CDR3 is TGCGCCAGCAGCTTGTCGCGCAGTCGGGAGACCCAGTACTTC.